Below, 8 T cell receptor beta chains from the same sample are listed, as sequenced in a study of CD8 T cells in ankylosing spondylitis (dated by TCRdb to about 2017). The antigens these receptors bind are not known. What the study reported, not specific to this receptor: Blood from ankylosing spondylitis patients appeared to be characterized by a TCR beta motif made up of eight highly homologous amino acid variants.

Library preparation was by 5' RACE. The data were produced on an Illumina HiSeq 2500. TCRdb reanalyzed the raw reads on its own, using fastp at Q25 for trimming and MiXCR for clone calling, and kept in-frame beta chains. Rows with one shared CDR3 protein collapse into an entry with the most common genes and DNA. A total of more than 250,000 distinct CDR3 sequences appear in this sample, roughly 8% of them only once. The top ten clonotypes cover more than 14% of the sample. Sequenced sample: blood, either unsorted or a sorted T cell fraction (not recorded which). The receptors derive from a male donor with ankylosing spondylitis.

The V call is TRBV5-1, the J call TRBJ1-1; no clear D. Trimming shortened V by 0 bases and J by 0 bases, and 9 bases separated the two germline ends. The CDR3 runs 15 residues. Per the germline V gene, CDR1 is SGHRS and CDR2 is YFSETQ. The CDR3 loop reads CASSLDVGMNTEAFF. The CDR3 nucleotides are TGCGCCAGCAGCTTGGATGTGGGAATGAACACTGAAGCTTTCTTT.

This clonotype came up a few times. The chain employs TRBV4-3 and TRBJ2-7; 7 positions match TRBD2. Unmatched junction bases numbered 7, after V lost 2 bases and J lost 3 bases. This CDR3 has 15 residues. Germline-derived CDR1 and CDR2 are LGHNA and YSLEER. This CDR3 is CASSQSPGLNYEQYF. The CDR3 DNA sequence: TGCGCCAGCAGCCAATCGCCGGGACTAAACTACGAGCAGTACTTC.

The chain carries TRBV20-1 and TRBJ2-1, with D perhaps TRBD1 or TRBD2 (5 bases each). From germline, CDR1 is DFQATT and CDR2 SNEGSKA (reference sequence). V lost 1 base and J lost 3, with 13 bases in between. The CDR3 totals 15 residues. The CDR3 DNA reads as TGCAGTGCTAGAGTAGCGAGGGACGTCTACAATGAGCAGTTCTTC. Its translation: CSARVARDVYNEQFF.

This clonotype was observed a few times. The chain joins TRBV14 to TRBJ2-7, with unresolved D. The germline CDR1 and CDR2 sequences are SGHDN and FVKESK. This CDR3 contains 13 residues. The germline V and J ends were trimmed by 1 base and 4 bases, with 8 bases remaining between them. The CDR3 region is CASSQVQGYEQYF. The CDR3 DNA reads as TGTGCCAGCAGCCAAGTCCAAGGATACGAGCAGTACTTC.

The rearrangement links TRBV27 to TRBJ2-1; D gene uncertain. The ends were cut back, 6 bases at V and 0 bases at J, with 15 bases in the middle. Looked up from germline, CDR1 is MNHEY and CDR2 is SMNVEV (reference sequence). This CDR3 has 16 amino acids. The CDR3 DNA reads as TGTGCCAGCAGCCATATCCTGGAGAGCTCCTACAATGAGCAGTTCTTC. Amino acids: CASSHILESSYNEQFF.

This clonotype was detected a few times. In DNA form, the CDR3 reads TGTGCCAGCAGCACCCGGGACAGCAGCACAGATACGCAGTATTTT. Encoded protein: CASSTRDSSTDTQYF. V gene TRBV3-1 combines with J gene TRBJ2-3; TRBD1 matches at 7 bases. The V segment lost 5 bases and the J segment 0 bases; nucleotides outside the gene matches: 5. Germline-derived CDR1 and CDR2 are LGHDT and YNNKEL (reference sequence). The CDR3 loop spans 15 amino acids.

This clonotype was observed many times. The gene calls are TRBV12-3 or TRBV12-4 and TRBJ2-1, with 8 bases aligning to TRBD2. This CDR3 has 15 amino acids. The ends lost 3 bases at V and 6 bases at J; junction bases unmatched: 7. Written as DNA, the CDR3 is TGTGCCAGCAGTTTGGACACTAGCGGCCCCAATGAGCAGTTCTTC. Translated, it gives CASSLDTSGPNEQFF.

The CDR3 sequence: CASSQGFAAGAEDEQYF. The CDR3 DNA reads TGCGCCAGCAGCCAAGGGTTCGCGGCGGGAGCTGAAGACGAGCAGTACTTC. V and J are TRBV4-3 and TRBJ2-7; TRBD2 agrees at 7 bases. V dropped 1 base and J dropped 5; count of bases not matched to a gene: 14. Germline values: CDR1 LGHNA, CDR2 YSLEER. This CDR3 is built from 17 residues.